This T cell receptor (delta chain) came from a study of gamma-delta chains in newborns, infants, children. Study summary: Microbial exposure reportedly drives polyclonal innate γδ T cell expansion after birth.

This clone has a handful of counts. A junction boundary mismatches the germline segment, possibly from a read error. Other DNA sequences within the sample encode an identical CDR3. TCRdb applied CATT to the reads for clone calling. The sample includes around 8,000 delta-chain clones, 1.6% seen only once; the top ten take just over 8%. CDR3 length equals 22 residues. Germline CDR1 is TSWWSYY and CDR2 is QGS. Sequencing was performed on blood. The sequence was collected from a child who was a newborn, infant or young child, either healthy, febrile or measles-vaccinated (not recorded which). V and J are TRDV1 and TRDJ1; 9 bases line up with TRDD3. Here the CDR3 DNA reads TGTGCTCTCGGGGAACCTCGGCCTTCCCCTACTGGGGGACACACGGGGACCGATAAACTCATCTTT. Translated, it gives CALGEPRPSPTGGHTGTDKLIF.